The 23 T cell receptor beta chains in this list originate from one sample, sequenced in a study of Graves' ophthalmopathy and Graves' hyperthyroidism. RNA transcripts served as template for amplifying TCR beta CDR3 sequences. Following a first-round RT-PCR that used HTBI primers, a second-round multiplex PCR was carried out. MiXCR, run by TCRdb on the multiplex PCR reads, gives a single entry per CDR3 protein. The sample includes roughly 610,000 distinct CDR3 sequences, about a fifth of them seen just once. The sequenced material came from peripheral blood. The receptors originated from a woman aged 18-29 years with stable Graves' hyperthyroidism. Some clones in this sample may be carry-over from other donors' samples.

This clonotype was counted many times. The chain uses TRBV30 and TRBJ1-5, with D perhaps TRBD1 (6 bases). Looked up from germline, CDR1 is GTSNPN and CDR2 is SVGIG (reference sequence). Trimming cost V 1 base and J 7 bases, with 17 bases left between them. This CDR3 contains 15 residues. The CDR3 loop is CAWSAPRGGGQPQHF. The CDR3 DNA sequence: TGTGCCTGGAGTGCCCCCCGGGGAGGGGGACAGCCCCAGCATTTT.

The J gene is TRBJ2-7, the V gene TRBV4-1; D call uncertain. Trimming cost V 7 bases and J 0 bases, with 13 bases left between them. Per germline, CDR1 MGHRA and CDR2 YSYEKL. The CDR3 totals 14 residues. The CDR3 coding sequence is TGCGCCAGCACCTCGCACCCGAGCTCCTACGAGCAGTACTTC. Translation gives CASTSHPSSYEQYF.

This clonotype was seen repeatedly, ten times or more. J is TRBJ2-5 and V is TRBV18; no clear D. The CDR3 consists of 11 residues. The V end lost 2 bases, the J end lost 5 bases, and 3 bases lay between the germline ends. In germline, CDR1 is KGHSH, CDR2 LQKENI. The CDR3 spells CASSPDETQYF. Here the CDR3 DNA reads TGTGCCAGCTCACCAGATGAGACCCAGTACTTC.

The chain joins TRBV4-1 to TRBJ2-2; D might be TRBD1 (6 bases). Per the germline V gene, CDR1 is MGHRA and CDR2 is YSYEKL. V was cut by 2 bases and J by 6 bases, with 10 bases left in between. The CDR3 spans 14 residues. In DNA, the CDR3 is TGCGCCAGCAGCCAAAACAGGGTATCCGGGGAGCTGTTTTTT. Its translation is CASSQNRVSGELFF.

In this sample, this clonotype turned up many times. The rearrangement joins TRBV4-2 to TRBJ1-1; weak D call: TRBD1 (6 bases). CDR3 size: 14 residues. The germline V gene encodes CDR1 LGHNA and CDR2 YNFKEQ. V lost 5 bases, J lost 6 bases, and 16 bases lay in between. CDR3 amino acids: CASSKLWDTAEAFF. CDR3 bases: TGTGCCAGCAGCAAGCTTTGGGACACCGCTGAAGCTTTCTTT.

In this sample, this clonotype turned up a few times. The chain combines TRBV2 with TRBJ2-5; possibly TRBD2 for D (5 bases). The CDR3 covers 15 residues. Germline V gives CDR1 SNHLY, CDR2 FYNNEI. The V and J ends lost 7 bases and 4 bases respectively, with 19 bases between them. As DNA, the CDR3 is TGTGCCAGCAATAGGGTAACAGAGGGTAGAGAGACCCAGTACTTC. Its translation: CASNRVTEGRETQYF.

The CDR3 nucleotides read TGCAGTGCTAGTCCGGTTGCGGGCACTGAAGCTTTCTTT. Encoded protein: CSASPVAGTEAFF. The genes are TRBV20-1 and TRBJ1-1; D not certain. V was cut by 3 bases and J by 4 bases, with 12 bases left in between. Germline CDR1 is DFQATT and CDR2 is SNEGSKA (reference sequence). The CDR3 sequence is 13 residues long.

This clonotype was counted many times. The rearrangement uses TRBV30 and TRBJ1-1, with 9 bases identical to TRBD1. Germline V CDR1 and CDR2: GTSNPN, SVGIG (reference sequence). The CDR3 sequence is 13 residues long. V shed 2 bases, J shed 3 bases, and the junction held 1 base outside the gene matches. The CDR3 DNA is TGTGCCTGGAGTCGACAGGGGGACACTGAAGCTTTCTTT. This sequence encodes CAWSRQGDTEAFF.

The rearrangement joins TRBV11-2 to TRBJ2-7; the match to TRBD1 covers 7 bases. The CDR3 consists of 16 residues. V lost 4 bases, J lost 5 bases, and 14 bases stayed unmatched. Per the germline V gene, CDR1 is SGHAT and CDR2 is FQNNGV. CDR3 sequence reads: CASSSLDRAYGDEQYF. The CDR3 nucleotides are TGTGCCAGCAGCTCCCTCGACAGGGCTTACGGCGACGAGCAGTACTTC.

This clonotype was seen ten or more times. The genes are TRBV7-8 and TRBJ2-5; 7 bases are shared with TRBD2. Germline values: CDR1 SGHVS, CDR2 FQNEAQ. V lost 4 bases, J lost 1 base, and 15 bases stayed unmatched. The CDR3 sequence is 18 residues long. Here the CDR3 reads CASSSLRMSLAAQETQYF. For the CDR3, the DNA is TGTGCCAGCAGCTCCCTCCGCATGTCCCTAGCGGCCCAAGAGACCCAGTACTTC.

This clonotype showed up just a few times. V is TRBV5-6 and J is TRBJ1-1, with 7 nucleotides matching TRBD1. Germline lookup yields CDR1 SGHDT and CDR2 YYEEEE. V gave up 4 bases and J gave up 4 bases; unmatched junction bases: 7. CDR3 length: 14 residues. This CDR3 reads CASSAGTVTTEAFF. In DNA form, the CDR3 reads TGTGCCAGCAGCGCCGGGACAGTGACCACTGAAGCTTTCTTT.

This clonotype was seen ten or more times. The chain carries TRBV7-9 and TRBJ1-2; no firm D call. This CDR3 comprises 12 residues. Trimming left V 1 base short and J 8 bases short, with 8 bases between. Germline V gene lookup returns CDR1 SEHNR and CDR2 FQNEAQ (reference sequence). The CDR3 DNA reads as TGTGCCAGCAGCTTAGATGGGTGGGGCTACACCTTC. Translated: CASSLDGWGYTF. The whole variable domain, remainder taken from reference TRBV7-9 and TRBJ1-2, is DTGVSQNPRHKITKRGQNVTFRCDPISEHNRLYWYRQTLGQGPEFLTYFQNEAQLEKSRLLSDRFSAERPKGSFSTLEIQRTEQGDSAMYLCASSLDGWGYTFGSGTRLTVV.

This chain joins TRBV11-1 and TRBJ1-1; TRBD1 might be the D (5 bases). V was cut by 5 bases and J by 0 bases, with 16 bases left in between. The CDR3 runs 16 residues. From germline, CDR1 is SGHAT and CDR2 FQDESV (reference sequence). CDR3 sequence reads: CASSPGTDFMNTEAFF. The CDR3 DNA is TGTGCCAGCAGCCCCGGGACGGATTTCATGAACACTGAAGCTTTCTTT.

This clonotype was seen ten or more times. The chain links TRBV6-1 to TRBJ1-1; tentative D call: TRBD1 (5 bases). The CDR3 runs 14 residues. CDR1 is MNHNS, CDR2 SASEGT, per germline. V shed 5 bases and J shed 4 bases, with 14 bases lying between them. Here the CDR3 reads CASSSAGTSTEAFF. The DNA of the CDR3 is TGTGCCAGCAGTAGCGCCGGGACCAGCACTGAAGCTTTCTTT.

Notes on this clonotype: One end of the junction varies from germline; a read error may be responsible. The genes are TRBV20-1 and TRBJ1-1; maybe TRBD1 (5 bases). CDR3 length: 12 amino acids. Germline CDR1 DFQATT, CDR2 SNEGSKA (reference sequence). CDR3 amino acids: CSVLQGHSQACF. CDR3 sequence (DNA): TGCAGTGTATTGCAGGGTCACTCTCAAGCTTGCTTT.

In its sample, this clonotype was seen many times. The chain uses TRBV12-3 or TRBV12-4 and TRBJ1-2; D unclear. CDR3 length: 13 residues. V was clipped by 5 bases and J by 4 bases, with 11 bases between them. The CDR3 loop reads CASSKTETYGYTF. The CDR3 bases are TGTGCCAGCAGTAAGACCGAAACCTATGGCTACACCTTC.

CDR3: CASSLDQTGEAFF. The CDR3 nucleotides read TGTGCCAGCAGCTTAGATCAGACAGGGGAAGCTTTCTTT. The chain employs TRBV11-2 and TRBJ1-1, with 7 bases matching TRBD1. In germline, CDR1 is SGHAT, CDR2 FQNNGV. The CDR3 is 13 residues long. Trimming removed 0 bases from V and 8 bases from J; junction bases left unmatched: 3.

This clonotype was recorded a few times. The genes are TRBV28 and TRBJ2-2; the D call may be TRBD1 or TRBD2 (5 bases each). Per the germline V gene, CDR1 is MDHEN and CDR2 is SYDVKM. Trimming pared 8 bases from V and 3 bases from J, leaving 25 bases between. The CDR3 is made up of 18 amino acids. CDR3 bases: TGTGCCAGCCAGTCATGGGGATGGGGACGCCTTCACACCGGGGAGCTGTTTTTT. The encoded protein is CASQSWGWGRLHTGELFF.

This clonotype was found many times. The CDR3 nucleotides read TGTGCCAGCAGCCGTATAGGTGACAGGGGTGGCTACACCTTC. Residues: CASSRIGDRGGYTF. The rearrangement uses TRBV7-9 and TRBJ1-2, with 8 bases aligning to TRBD1. CDR3 length equals 14 residues. Germline lookup yields CDR1 SEHNR and CDR2 FQNEAQ (reference sequence). J lost 7 bases, V lost 5 bases, and 9 bases had no gene match.

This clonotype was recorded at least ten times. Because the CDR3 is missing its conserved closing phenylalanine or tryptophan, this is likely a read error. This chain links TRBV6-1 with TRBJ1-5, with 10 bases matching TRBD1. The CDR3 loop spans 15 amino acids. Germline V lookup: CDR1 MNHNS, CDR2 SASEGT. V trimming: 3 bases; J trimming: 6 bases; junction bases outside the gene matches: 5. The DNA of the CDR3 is TGTGCCAGCAGTGAGGGACAGGGGCCAGGTCAGCCCCAGCATCTT. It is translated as CASSEGQGPGQPQHL.

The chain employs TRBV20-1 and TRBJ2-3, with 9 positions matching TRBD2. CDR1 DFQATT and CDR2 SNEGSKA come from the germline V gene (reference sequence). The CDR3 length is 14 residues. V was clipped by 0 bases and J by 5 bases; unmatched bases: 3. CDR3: CSARDPREGDTQYF. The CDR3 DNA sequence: TGCAGTGCTAGAGATCCGCGGGAGGGAGATACGCAGTATTTT.

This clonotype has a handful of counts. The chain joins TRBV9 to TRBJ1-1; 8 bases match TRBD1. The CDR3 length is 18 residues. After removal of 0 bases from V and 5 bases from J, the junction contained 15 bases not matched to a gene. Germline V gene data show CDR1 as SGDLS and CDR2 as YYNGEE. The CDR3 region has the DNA TGTGCCAGCAGCGTAGGATCTGAGGCAGGGGGCGAGGGGACTGAAGCTTTCTTT. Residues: CASSVGSEAGGEGTEAFF.

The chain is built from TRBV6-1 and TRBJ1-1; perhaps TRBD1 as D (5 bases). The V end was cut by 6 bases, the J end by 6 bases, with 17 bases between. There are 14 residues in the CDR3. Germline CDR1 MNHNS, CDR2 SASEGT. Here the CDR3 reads CASRARDRRAEAFF. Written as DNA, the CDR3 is TGTGCCAGCAGGGCCCGGGACCGCCGGGCTGAAGCTTTCTTT.